This T cell receptor (beta chain) emerged from a study of OX40 agonist ivuxolimab in advanced cancers. The table lists this clone with a count of one. This CDR3 is also generated by other DNA sequences in the sample. The table came from immunoSEQ multiplex PCR; TCRdb's copy has only in-frame clones and leaves some out. The sample includes roughly 66,000 clones, roughly 80% of them seen just once. This CDR3 contains 14 residues. Germline CDR1 and CDR2: MNHNY and SVGAGI (reference sequence). V dropped 0 bases and J dropped 0 bases, with 5 bases sitting between them. Here the sequenced sample was CD4+ or CD8+ T cells sorted from blood, taken in a trial of the OX40 agonist ivuxolimab. The chain recombines TRBV6-6 with TRBJ1-1; no reliable D call. This TCR was recovered from an adult with an advanced solid tumor such as melanoma, head and neck, liver or kidney cancer. The CDR3 DNA follows: TGTGCCAGCAGTTACTCAGGCATGAACACTGAAGCTTTCTTT. Amino acid sequence: CASSYSGMNTEAFF.